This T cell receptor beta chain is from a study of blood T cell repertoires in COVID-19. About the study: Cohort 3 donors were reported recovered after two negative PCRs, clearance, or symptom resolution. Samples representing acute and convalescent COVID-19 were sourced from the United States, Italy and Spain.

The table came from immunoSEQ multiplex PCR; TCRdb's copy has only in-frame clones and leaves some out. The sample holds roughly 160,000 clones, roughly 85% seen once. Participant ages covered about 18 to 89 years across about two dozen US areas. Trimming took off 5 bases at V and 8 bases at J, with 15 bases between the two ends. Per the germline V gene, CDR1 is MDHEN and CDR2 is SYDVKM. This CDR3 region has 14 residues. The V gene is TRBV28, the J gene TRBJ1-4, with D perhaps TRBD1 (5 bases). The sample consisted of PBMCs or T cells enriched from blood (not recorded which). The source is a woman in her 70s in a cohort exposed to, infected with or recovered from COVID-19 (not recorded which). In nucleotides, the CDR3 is TGTGCCAGCAGTCGGTACGCGGGGCCCGAAAAACTGTTTTTT. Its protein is CASSRYAGPEKLFF.